One and the same sample provided the 28 T cell receptor beta chains below, sequenced in a study of shared clonotypes between healthy human individuals (dated by TCRdb to 2020 to 2022). To prepare the library, the immunoSEQ multiplex PCR assay was applied. TCRdb retrieved this table from immuneACCESS and kept in-frame rearrangements only. Not all clones are present; in checked studies, unresolved V genes account for under half, and no reason is known for the remainder. For this sample there are about 1.1 million clones; about four fifths appear just once. 0.6% to 0.7% of the sample lies in the top ten. The specimen was memory CD4+ T cells from PBMCs. This sample's cell subset or site label indicates: CD45RA-negative fraction. These TCRs come from a man between 18 and 35 years old in good health. Some clones in this sample may be carry-over from other donors' samples.

This chain links TRBV6-6 with TRBJ1-3; no clear D gene. The CDR3 has 14 residues. Germline CDR1 and CDR2: MNHNY and SVGAGI (reference sequence). V gave up 2 bases and J gave up 2 bases, with 7 bases separating them. The CDR3 DNA follows: TGTGCCAGCAGTTACAAAACGACTGGAAACACCATATATTTT. Translated: CASSYKTTGNTIYF.

The DNA for the CDR3 is TGTGCCAGCAGCTTAAAAGGGGTTGCCTACGAGCAGTACTTC. Protein product: CASSLKGVAYEQYF. J is TRBJ2-7 and V is TRBV5-6; TRBD1 might be the D (5 bases). Germline V CDR1 and CDR2: SGHDT, YYEEEE. CDR3 size: 14 residues. Trimming shortened V by 2 bases and J by 2 bases, and 11 bases separated the two germline ends.

This chain connects TRBV29-1 to TRBJ1-2, with D possibly TRBD1 on 6 matching bases. The germline V and J ends were trimmed by 4 bases and 4 bases, with 10 bases remaining between them. The CDR3 spans 12 residues. Germline V CDR1 and CDR2: SQVTM, ANQGSEA. The CDR3: CSVGDTRYGYTF. The CDR3 DNA reads as TGCAGCGTTGGGGACACCCGCTATGGCTACACCTTC.

V usage is TRBV7-2 and J usage is TRBJ2-1; no clear D gene. Germline V gene lookup returns CDR1 SGHTA and CDR2 FQGNSA. The V end lost 2 bases, the J end lost 6 bases, and 14 bases lay between the germline ends. The CDR3 length is 15 residues. The CDR3 reads CASSLWWAATNEQFF. CDR3 nucleotides: TGTGCCAGCAGCTTATGGTGGGCCGCTACCAATGAGCAGTTCTTC.

V usage is TRBV2 and J usage is TRBJ2-7; D remains ambiguous. The V and J ends lost 7 bases and 0 bases respectively, with 13 bases between them. Germline CDR1 is SNHLY and CDR2 is FYNNEI. The CDR3 spans 14 residues. The CDR3 loop reads CASMSETSSYEQYF. CDR3 DNA: TGTGCCAGCATGTCGGAGACGAGCTCCTACGAGCAGTACTTC. Full variable domain (missing parts from reference TRBV2 and TRBJ2-7): EPEVTQTPSHQVTQMGQEVILRCVPISNHLYFYWYRQILGQKVEFLVSFYNNEISEKSEIFDDQFSVERPDGSNFTLKIRSTKLEDSAMYFCASMSETSSYEQYFGPGTRLTVT.

On this clone itself: The same CDR3 also results from other DNA sequences found in this sample. The J gene is TRBJ2-7, the V gene TRBV28, with 8 bases matching TRBD2. From germline, CDR1 is MDHEN and CDR2 SYDVKM. Losses at the gene ends were 5 bases for V and 3 bases for J; bases not matched to a gene: 0. The CDR3 consists of 12 residues. CDR3 loop: CASSSGSYEQYF. The CDR3 bases are TGTGCCAGCAGTAGCGGGAGCTACGAGCAGTACTTC.

As regards this clone: The same CDR3 can be traced to other DNA sequences in this sample. The V and J genes are TRBV27 and TRBJ1-2; tentatively, D is TRBD1 (6 bases). The CDR3 runs to 13 residues. Per the germline V gene, CDR1 is MNHEY and CDR2 is SMNVEV (reference sequence). Trimming removed 6 bases at V and 5 bases at J, with 13 bases between. The CDR3 loop reads CASSLRGFYGYTF. DNA for the CDR3: TGTGCCAGCAGCCTGAGGGGGTTTTATGGCTACACCTTC.

This chain connects TRBV5-4 to TRBJ1-4; D may be TRBD1 (5 bases). Looked up from germline, CDR1 is SGHNT and CDR2 is YYREEE (reference sequence). V was pared by 4 bases and J by 3 bases, with 16 bases between. The CDR3 runs 16 residues. CDR3 coding DNA: TGTGCCAGCAGCACCGGGGGGGGTCGGGCTAATGAAAAACTGTTTTTT. This translates into CASSTGGGRANEKLFF.

The chain uses TRBV15 and TRBJ2-7, with D perhaps matching TRBD1 or TRBD2 (6 bases each). CDR3 size: 12 residues. From germline, CDR1 is LNHNV and CDR2 YYDKDF (reference sequence). V was cut by 5 bases and J by 7 bases, with 12 bases left in between. CDR3 bases: TGTGCCACCAGCCACGAGGGGGGAGAGCAGTACTTC. Translated: CATSHEGGEQYF.

This clone has just a few counts. V is TRBV11-1 and J is TRBJ2-4; possibly TRBD2 for D (7 bases). V gave up 3 bases and J gave up 9 bases, with 24 bases separating them. There are 17 residues in the CDR3. Germline CDR1 is SGHAT and CDR2 is FQDESV (reference sequence). The CDR3 loop is CASSFTTGSLGGSIQYF. For the CDR3, the DNA is TGTGCCAGCAGCTTTACGACAGGATCCTTGGGAGGGAGCATTCAGTACTTC.

V gene TRBV5-4 combines with J gene TRBJ1-1; possible D gene TRBD1, 6 bases. The CDR3 runs to 16 residues. The germline V gene encodes CDR1 SGHNT and CDR2 YYREEE (reference sequence). V shed 4 bases and J shed 0 bases, with 16 bases lying between them. The CDR3 DNA sequence: TGTGCCAGCAGCGTGACCTCTACAGGGATGAACACTGAAGCTTTCTTT. It translates to CASSVTSTGMNTEAFF. The whole variable domain, filled in from reference TRBV5-4 and TRBJ1-1, reads ETGVTQSPTHLIKTRGQQVTLRCSSQSGHNTVSWYQQALGQGPQFIFQYYREEENGRGNFPPRFSGLQFPNYSSELNVNALELDDSALYLCASSVTSTGMNTEAFFGQGTRLTVV.

This rearrangement joins TRBV7-9 to TRBJ1-4; maybe TRBD1 (6 bases). Germline-derived CDR1 and CDR2 are SEHNR and FQNEAQ (reference sequence). Trimming removed 2 bases from V and 4 bases from J, with 11 bases in between. This CDR3 spans 15 amino acids. The CDR3 spells CASSLWQGHNEKLFF. The DNA of the CDR3 is TGTGCCAGCAGCTTATGGCAGGGGCATAATGAAAAACTGTTTTTT.

The gene calls are TRBV6-1 and TRBJ1-1; D call uncertain. The CDR3 has 14 residues. The germline V gene has CDR1 MNHNS and CDR2 SASEGT. The germline V and J ends were trimmed by 7 bases and 1 base, with 13 bases remaining between them. CDR3 residues: CASTFRRQNTEAFF. The CDR3 DNA reads as TGTGCCAGCACATTCCGCCGGCAGAACACTGAAGCTTTCTTT.

The chain employs TRBV30 and TRBJ2-3; TRBD2 matches at 11 bases. The CDR3 consists of 13 residues. Germline V CDR1 and CDR2: GTSNPN, SVGIG (reference sequence). J lost 6 bases, V lost 8 bases, and 7 bases had no gene match. The DNA of the CDR3 is TGTGCCCGCAGACTAGCGGGAACGGATACGCAGTATTTT. As protein: CARRLAGTDTQYF.

The rearrangement links TRBV23-1 to TRBJ2-7; D is unresolved. TRBV23-1 has ORF status, its function being uncertain. CDR3 length: 11 residues. Trimming removed 0 bases at V and 6 bases at J, with 3 bases between. CDR3 in DNA: TGCGCCAGCAGTCAATCGGGCGAGCAGTACTTC. Protein product: CASSQSGEQYF.

CDR3 in DNA: TGTGCCAGCAGCCAAGCCTACGAGCAGTACTTC. This codes for CASSQAYEQYF. The chain uses TRBV4-2 and TRBJ2-7; D is ambiguous. V lost 1 base, J lost 2 bases, and 0 bases lay in between. The V gene's germline CDR1 is LGHNA and CDR2 YNFKEQ. This CDR3 has 11 amino acids.

The chain's CDR3 is CASSPDRGYQFF. CDR3 nucleotide sequence: TGTGCCAGCAGCCCCGACAGGGGTTACCAGTTCTTC. This chain uses TRBV7-3 with TRBJ2-1, with TRBD1 identical over 8 bases. The CDR3 spans 12 residues. Trimming took 5 bases from V and 13 from J; bases not matched to a gene: 7. Germline lookup yields CDR1 SGHTA and CDR2 FQGTGA.

This clone occurred once. A much larger clone differs by one base, so this may be a read error. V usage is TRBV6-5 and J usage is TRBJ1-2; 9 bases are a match to TRBD1. Germline-derived CDR1 and CDR2 are MNHEY and SVGAGI. This CDR3 is 14 amino acids long. The V gene end was trimmed by 6 bases and the J gene end by 3 bases; junction bases not matched to a gene: 5. This CDR3 is CASSVGTGYYGYTF. CDR3 bases: TGTGCCAGCAGCGTCGGGACAGGGTACTATGGCTACACCTTC.

V gene TRBV27 combines with J gene TRBJ2-3; D unresolved. The V and J ends lost 2 bases and 2 bases respectively, with 11 bases between them. The length of the CDR3 is 15 residues. Per germline, CDR1 MNHEY and CDR2 SMNVEV (reference sequence). The CDR3 is CASSLRRHNTDTQYF. As DNA, the CDR3 is TGTGCCAGCAGTTTAAGGCGACACAACACAGATACGCAGTATTTT.

V and J are TRBV10-3 and TRBJ1-5, with D possibly being TRBD1 (5 bases). V shed 0 bases and J shed 7 bases, with 13 bases lying between them. Per germline, CDR1 ENHRY and CDR2 SYGVKD. The CDR3 runs to 15 residues. CDR3 coding DNA: TGTGCCATCAGTGAGTCCGCAGGGCCCGCCCAGCCCCAGCATTTT. Translation gives CAISESAGPAQPQHF.

This rearrangement joins TRBV28 to TRBJ2-7; D perhaps matches TRBD2 (6 bases). The CDR3 has 14 residues. The germline V and J ends were trimmed by 3 bases and 5 bases, with 14 bases remaining between them. The germline V gene has CDR1 MDHEN and CDR2 SYDVKM. For the CDR3, the DNA is TGTGCCAGCAGTTTGGAACTCGGGGGTCACGAGCAGTACTTC. It is translated as CASSLELGGHEQYF.

The rearrangement links TRBV6-1 to TRBJ2-2; D is possibly TRBD2 (6 bases). Germline values: CDR1 MNHNS, CDR2 SASEGT. The CDR3 sequence is 14 residues long. V lost 8 bases, J lost 0 bases, and 10 bases lay in between. The CDR3 reads CASPEGSNTGELFF. The CDR3 region has the DNA TGTGCCAGCCCGGAGGGGTCGAACACCGGGGAGCTGTTTTTT.

The chain uses TRBV27 and TRBJ1-5, with D perhaps matching TRBD1 (6 bases). CDR1 MNHEY and CDR2 SMNVEV come from the germline V gene (reference sequence). Between the trimmed V and J ends, which lost 7 bases and 0 bases, there was a span of 22 bases. This CDR3 is built from 18 residues. The CDR3 region is CASKPLGGGGYSNQPQHF. The CDR3 DNA sequence: TGTGCCAGCAAACCCCTGGGGGGAGGGGGATATAGCAATCAGCCCCAGCATTTT.

Note on this clone: In the same sample, other DNA sequences code for this CDR3. CDR3 residues: CASSGGETQYF. The CDR3 DNA is TGTGCCAGCAGTGGGGGAGAGACCCAGTACTTC. The chain employs TRBV2 and TRBJ2-5; no definite D call. Trimming took off 4 bases at V and 4 bases at J, with 4 bases between the two ends. This CDR3 is built from 11 residues. Germline V lookup: CDR1 SNHLY, CDR2 FYNNEI.

This clone appeared a single time. The V and J genes are TRBV15 and TRBJ1-4; TRBD1 is a possible D gene (5 bases). The germline gives CDR1 LNHNV, CDR2 YYDKDF (reference sequence). V lost 1 base to trimming and J lost 5 bases, with 14 bases between them. The length of the CDR3 is 16 residues. DNA of the CDR3: TGTGCCACCAGCAGAGGACCGGGACGGGGGAATGAAAAACTGTTTTTT. Translated: CATSRGPGRGNEKLFF.

The V call is TRBV7-2, the J call TRBJ2-1; 10 bases line up with TRBD1. V gave up 6 bases and J gave up 8 bases; unmatched junction bases: 13. Germline V gives CDR1 SGHTA, CDR2 FQGNSA. This CDR3 spans 16 amino acids. The DNA for the CDR3 is TGTGCCAGCAGTCGCTTGACCGGGACAGGGGTCGATGAGCAGTTCTTC. Translated: CASSRLTGTGVDEQFF.

This sequence joins TRBV30 and TRBJ1-1, with TRBD1 matching 8 bases. Germline lookup yields CDR1 GTSNPN and CDR2 SVGIG (reference sequence). With 2 bases clipped from V and 1 base from J, the junction kept 15 bases outside the gene matches. The CDR3 is 18 amino acids. The CDR3 spells CAWSSGQDNPKWNTEAFF. The DNA of the CDR3 is TGTGCCTGGAGTTCGGGACAGGACAATCCGAAATGGAACACTGAAGCTTTCTTT.

The chain uses TRBV5-1 and TRBJ2-7; the D call may be TRBD1 or TRBD2 (5 bases each). This CDR3 has 16 amino acids. The germline V gene encodes CDR1 SGHRS and CDR2 YFSETQ. V shed 0 bases and J shed 0 bases, with 13 bases lying between them. CDR3 bases: TGCGCCAGCAGCTTGGAGGAGGACACCGACTCCTACGAGCAGTACTTC. This translates into CASSLEEDTDSYEQYF.